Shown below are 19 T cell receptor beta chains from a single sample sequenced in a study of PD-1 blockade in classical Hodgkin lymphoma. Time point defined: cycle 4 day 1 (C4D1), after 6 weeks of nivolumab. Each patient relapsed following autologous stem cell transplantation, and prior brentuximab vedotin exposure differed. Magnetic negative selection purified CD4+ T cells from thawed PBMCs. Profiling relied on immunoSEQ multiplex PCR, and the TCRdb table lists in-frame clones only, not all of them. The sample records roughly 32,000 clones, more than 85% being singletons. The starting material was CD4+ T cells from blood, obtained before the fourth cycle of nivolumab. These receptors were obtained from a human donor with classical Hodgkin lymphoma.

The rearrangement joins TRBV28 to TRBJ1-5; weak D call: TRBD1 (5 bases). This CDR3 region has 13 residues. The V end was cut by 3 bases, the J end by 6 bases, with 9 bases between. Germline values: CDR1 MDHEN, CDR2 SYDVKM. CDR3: CASSFRVVQPQHF. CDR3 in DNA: TGTGCCAGCAGTTTCAGGGTGGTTCAGCCCCAGCATTTT.

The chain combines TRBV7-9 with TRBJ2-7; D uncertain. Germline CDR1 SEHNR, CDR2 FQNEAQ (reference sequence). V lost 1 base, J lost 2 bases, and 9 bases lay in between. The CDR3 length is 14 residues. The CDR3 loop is CASSLVMPPYEQYF. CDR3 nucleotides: TGTGCCAGCAGCTTAGTAATGCCTCCCTACGAGCAGTACTTC.

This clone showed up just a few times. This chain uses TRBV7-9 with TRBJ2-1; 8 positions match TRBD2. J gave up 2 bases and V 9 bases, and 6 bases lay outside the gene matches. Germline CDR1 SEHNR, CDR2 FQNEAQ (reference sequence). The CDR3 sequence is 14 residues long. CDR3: CASMLAGAYNEQFF. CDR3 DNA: TGTGCCAGTATGCTAGCGGGCGCCTACAATGAGCAGTTCTTC.

In DNA, the CDR3 is TGTGCCAGCAGCTTAAAACCGGGGCCAGCGGTTCAAGAGACCCAGTACTTC. Residues: CASSLKPGPAVQETQYF. The J gene is TRBJ2-5, the V gene TRBV11-2; possibly TRBD1 or TRBD2 for D (5 bases each). This CDR3 is built from 17 residues. Between the trimmed V and J ends, which lost 2 bases and 2 bases, there was a span of 18 bases. CDR1 is SGHAT, CDR2 FQNNGV, per germline.

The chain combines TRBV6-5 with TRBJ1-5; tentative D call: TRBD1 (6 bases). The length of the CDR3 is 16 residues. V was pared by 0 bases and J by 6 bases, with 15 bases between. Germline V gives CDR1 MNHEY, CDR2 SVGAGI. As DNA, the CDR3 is TGTGCCAGCAGTTACTCGAAACCGGCAGGGGCTCAGCCCCAGCATTTT. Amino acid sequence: CASSYSKPAGAQPQHF.

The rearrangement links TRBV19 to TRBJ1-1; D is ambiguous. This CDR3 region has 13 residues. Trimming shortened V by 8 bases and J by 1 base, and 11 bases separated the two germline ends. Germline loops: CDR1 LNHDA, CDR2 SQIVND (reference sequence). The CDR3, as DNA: TGTGCCAGTGGGTACGGCCGGAACACTGAAGCTTTCTTT. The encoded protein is CASGYGRNTEAFF.

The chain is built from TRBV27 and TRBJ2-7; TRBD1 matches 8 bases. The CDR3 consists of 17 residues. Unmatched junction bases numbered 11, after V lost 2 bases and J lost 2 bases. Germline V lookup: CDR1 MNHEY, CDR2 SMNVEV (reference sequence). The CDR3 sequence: CASSLSFPQGAPYEQYF. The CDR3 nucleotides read TGTGCCAGCAGTTTAAGCTTTCCGCAGGGGGCCCCCTACGAGCAGTACTTC.

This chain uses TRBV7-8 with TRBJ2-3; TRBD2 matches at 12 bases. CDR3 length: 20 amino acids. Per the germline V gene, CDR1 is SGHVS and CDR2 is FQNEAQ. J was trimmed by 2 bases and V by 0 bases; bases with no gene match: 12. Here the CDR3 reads CASSLANRGLAGPITDTQYF. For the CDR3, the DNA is TGTGCCAGCAGCTTAGCAAACCGGGGACTAGCGGGCCCTATCACAGATACGCAGTATTTT.

CDR3 sequence: CASSLRGTYVEQYF. CDR3 DNA: TGTGCCAGCAGCCTCCGGGGCACCTACGTCGAGCAGTACTTC. The V and J genes are TRBV5-6 and TRBJ2-7; D tentatively reads TRBD1 or TRBD2 (5 bases each). CDR3 length: 14 residues. Germline loops: CDR1 SGHDT, CDR2 YYEEEE. V shed 4 bases and J shed 6 bases, with 17 bases lying between them.

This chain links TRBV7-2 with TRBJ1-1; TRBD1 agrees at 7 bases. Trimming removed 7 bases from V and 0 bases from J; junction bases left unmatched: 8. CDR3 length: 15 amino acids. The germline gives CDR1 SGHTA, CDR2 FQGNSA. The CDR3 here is CASKISGGMNTEAFF. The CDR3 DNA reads TGTGCCAGCAAAATTTCAGGGGGGATGAACACTGAAGCTTTCTTT.

This chain's CDR3 is CASSLPGVVDTQYF. The DNA of the CDR3 is TGTGCCAGCAGCTTGCCGGGAGTAGTAGATACGCAGTATTTT. The rearrangement joins TRBV5-4 to TRBJ2-3; D might be TRBD2 (6 bases). Germline lookup yields CDR1 SGHNT and CDR2 YYREEE (reference sequence). The CDR3 consists of 14 residues. V lost 1 base, J lost 5 bases, and 11 bases lay in between.

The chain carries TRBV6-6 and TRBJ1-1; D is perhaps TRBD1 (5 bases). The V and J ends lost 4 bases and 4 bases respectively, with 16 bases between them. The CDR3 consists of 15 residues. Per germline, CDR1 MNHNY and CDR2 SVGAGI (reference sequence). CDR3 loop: CASSSTTGGVTEAFF. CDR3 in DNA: TGTGCCAGCAGTTCCACAACGGGGGGGGTCACTGAAGCTTTCTTT.

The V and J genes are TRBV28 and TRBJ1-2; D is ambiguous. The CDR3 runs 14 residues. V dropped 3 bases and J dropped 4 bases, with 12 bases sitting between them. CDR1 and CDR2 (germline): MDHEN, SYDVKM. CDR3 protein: CASSLGWKAYGYTF. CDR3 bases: TGTGCCAGCAGTTTGGGGTGGAAAGCCTATGGCTACACCTTC.

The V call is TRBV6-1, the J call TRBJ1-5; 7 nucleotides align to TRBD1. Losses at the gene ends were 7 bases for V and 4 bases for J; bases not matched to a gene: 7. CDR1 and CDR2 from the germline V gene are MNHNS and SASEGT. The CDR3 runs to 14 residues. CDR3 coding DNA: TGTGCCAGCAAAGCCGGGACAGCGAATCAGCCCCAGCATTTT. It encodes CASKAGTANQPQHF.

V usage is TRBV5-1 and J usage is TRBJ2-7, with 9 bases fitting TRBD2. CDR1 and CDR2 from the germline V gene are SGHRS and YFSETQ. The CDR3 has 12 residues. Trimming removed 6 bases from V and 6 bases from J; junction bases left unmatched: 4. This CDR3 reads CASTASGTEQYF. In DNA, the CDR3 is TGCGCCAGCACGGCTAGCGGGACCGAGCAGTACTTC.

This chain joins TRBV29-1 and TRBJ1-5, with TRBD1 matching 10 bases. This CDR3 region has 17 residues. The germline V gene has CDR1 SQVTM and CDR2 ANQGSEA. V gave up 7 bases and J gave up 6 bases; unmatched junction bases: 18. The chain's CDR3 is CSADRDRGSTGVQPQHF. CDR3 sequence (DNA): TGCAGCGCCGACCGGGACAGGGGCTCCACCGGGGTTCAGCCCCAGCATTTT.

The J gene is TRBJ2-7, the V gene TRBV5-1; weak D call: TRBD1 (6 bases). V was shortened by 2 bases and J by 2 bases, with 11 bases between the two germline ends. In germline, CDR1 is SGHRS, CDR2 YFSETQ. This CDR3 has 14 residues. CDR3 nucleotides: TGCGCCAGCAGCTTTGCCCAGGGGCCCTACGAGCAGTACTTC. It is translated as CASSFAQGPYEQYF.

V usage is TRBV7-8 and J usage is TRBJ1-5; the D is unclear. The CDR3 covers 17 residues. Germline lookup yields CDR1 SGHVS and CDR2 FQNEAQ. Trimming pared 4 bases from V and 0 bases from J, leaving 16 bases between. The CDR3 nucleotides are TGTGCCAGCAGCTCCCCTCCGGGGAGATCTAGCAATCAGCCCCAGCATTTT. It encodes CASSSPPGRSSNQPQHF.

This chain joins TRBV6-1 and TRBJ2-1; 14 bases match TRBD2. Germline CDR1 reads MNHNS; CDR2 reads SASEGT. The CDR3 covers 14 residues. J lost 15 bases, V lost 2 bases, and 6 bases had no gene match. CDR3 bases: TGTGCCAGCAGTGAAAGACTAGCGGGAGGGTTAGGGTTCTTC. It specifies CASSERLAGGLGFF.